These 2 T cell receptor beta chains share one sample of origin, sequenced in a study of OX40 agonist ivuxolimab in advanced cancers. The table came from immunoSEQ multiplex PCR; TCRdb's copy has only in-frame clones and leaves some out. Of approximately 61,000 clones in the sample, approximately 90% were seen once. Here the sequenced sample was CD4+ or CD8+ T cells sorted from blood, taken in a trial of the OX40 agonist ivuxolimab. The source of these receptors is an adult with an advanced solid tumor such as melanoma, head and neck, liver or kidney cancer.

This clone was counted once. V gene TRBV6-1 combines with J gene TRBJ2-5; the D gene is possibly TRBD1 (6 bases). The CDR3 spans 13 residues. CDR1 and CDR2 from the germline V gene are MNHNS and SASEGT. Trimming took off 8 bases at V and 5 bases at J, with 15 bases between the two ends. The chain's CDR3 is CASLVTGFETQYF. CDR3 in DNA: TGTGCCAGCCTTGTTACAGGGTTTGAGACCCAGTACTTC.

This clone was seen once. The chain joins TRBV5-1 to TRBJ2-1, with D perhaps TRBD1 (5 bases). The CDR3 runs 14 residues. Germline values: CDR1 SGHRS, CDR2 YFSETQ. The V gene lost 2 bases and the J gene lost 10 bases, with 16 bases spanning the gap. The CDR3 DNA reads TGCGCCAGCAGCTTAAAGGGGCCCCAGACGGAGCAGTTCTTC. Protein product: CASSLKGPQTEQFF.